A selection of T cell receptor beta chains follows, all from one sample in a study of blood T cell repertoires in COVID-19. Sequencing was performed with immunoSEQ multiplex PCR; in TCRdb, only in-frame clones are kept and a portion is missing. The sample contains some 100,000 clones, about 89% of which appear only once. Sequencing used peripheral blood. These receptors came from a human donor with acute or convalescent COVID-19. The donor label of this sample is uncertain. Both conserved end residues are part of each CDR3. A D gene is named only where the DNA matches it firmly. Rows may omit the clone size; those that give it use once, few, many or a size class.

V: TRBV28
J: TRBJ1-4
size: NA
D: NA
DNA: TGTGCCAGCAGTTTTCTGACAGATAATGAAAAACTGTTTTTT
CDR3: CASSFLTDNEKLFF

V: TRBV25-1
J: TRBJ2-7
size: NA
D: NA
DNA: TGTGCCACGCGGGACAGCGGACTTTACGAGCAGTACTTC
CDR3: CATRDSGLYEQYF

V: TRBV27
J: TRBJ2-1
size: NA
D: NA
DNA: TGTGCCAGCAGTTTTTGGGCTTCTTCCTACAATGAGCAGTTCTTC
CDR3: CASSFWASSYNEQFF

V: TRBV11-3
J: TRBJ2-1
size: NA
D: TRBD1
DNA: TGTGCCAGCAGCTTAGCACAGGGGGCTTACAATGAGCAGTTCTTC
CDR3: CASSLAQGAYNEQFF

V: TRBV6-4
J: TRBJ1-1
size: NA
D: NA
DNA: TGTGCCAGCAGTGGAAGGGAGGGCACTGAAGCTTTCTTT
CDR3: CASSGREGTEAFF

V: TRBV28
J: TRBJ1-1
size: NA
D: NA
DNA: TGTGCCAGCAGGGGGACTTTCGCCACTGAAGCTTTCTTT
CDR3: CASRGTFATEAFF

V: TRBV2
J: TRBJ1-1
size: NA
D: TRBD1
DNA: TGTGCCAGCAGGGCCCGGACAGGGGGGAACACTGAAGCTTTCTTT
CDR3: CASRARTGGNTEAFF

V: TRBV28
J: TRBJ2-1
size: NA
D: TRBD2
DNA: TGTGCCAGCAGACTAGCGGGAGACAATGAGCAGTTCTTC
CDR3: CASRLAGDNEQFF

V: TRBV5-1
J: TRBJ2-7
size: NA
D: TRBD1
DNA: TGCGCCAGCAGCTTGGATTCAGACAGGGGCTACGAGCAGTACTTC
CDR3: CASSLDSDRGYEQYF

V: TRBV7-2
J: TRBJ1-3
size: NA
D: NA
DNA: TGTGCCAGCAGCCCTCGACTTGGAAACACCATATATTTT
CDR3: CASSPRLGNTIYF

V: TRBV5-4
J: TRBJ1-1
size: once
D: NA
DNA: TGTGCCAGCACCCTGGGGCGGGGGCTAGACACTGAAGCTTTCTTT
CDR3: CASTLGRGLDTEAFF

V: TRBV11-2
J: TRBJ2-3
size: once
D: NA
DNA: TGTGCCAGCAGCTTAGTTGGTACAGGAGATACGCAGTATTTT
CDR3: CASSLVGTGDTQYF

V: TRBV4-3
J: TRBJ1-2
size: NA
D: NA
DNA: TGCGCCAGCAGCCAAGTTGACAGGTTCGGCTATGGCTACACCTTC
CDR3: CASSQVDRFGYGYTF

V: TRBV4-2
J: TRBJ2-1
size: NA
D: TRBD1
DNA: TGTGCCAGCAGCCAGGGGACAGGGAACAATGAGCAGTTCTTC
CDR3: CASSQGTGNNEQFF

V: TRBV28
J: TRBJ1-5
size: NA
D: NA
DNA: TGTGCCAGCAGTTTACGTTTAGGGAGGACGGGAAATCAGCCCCAGCATTTT
CDR3: CASSLRLGRTGNQPQHF

V: TRBV5-5
J: TRBJ1-6
size: NA
D: NA
DNA: TGTGCCAGCAGCGTCAGGGAGGGAGACTATAATTCACCCCTCCACTTT
CDR3: CASSVREGDYNSPLHF

V: TRBV6-4
J: TRBJ1-2
size: NA
D: TRBD1
DNA: TGTGCCAGCAGTGGCACGCGGGACAGCGATGACTATGGCTACACCTTC
CDR3: CASSGTRDSDDYGYTF

V: TRBV16
J: TRBJ2-3
size: NA
D: TRBD2
DNA: TGTGCCAGCAGCCAATCCCCGGGACTAGAAGAAGATACGCAGTATTTT
CDR3: CASSQSPGLEEDTQYF

V: TRBV4-2
J: TRBJ2-1
size: once
D: NA
DNA: TGTGCCAGCAGCCATGTTCTCGGACCGGGATACAATGGGCAGTTCTTC
CDR3: CASSHVLGPGYNGQFF

V: TRBV28
J: TRBJ1-2
size: NA
D: TRBD1
DNA: TGTGCCAGCAGTGATGGACAGGGTATCTATGGCTACACCTTC
CDR3: CASSDGQGIYGYTF

V: TRBV9
J: TRBJ1-1
size: NA
D: NA
DNA: TGTGCCAGCAGCGGCCATGAGAGGGTCGGGGACACTGAAGCTTTCTTT
CDR3: CASSGHERVGDTEAFF

V: TRBV4-1
J: TRBJ2-7
size: NA
D: NA
DNA: TGCGCCAGCAGCCAAGATTTGGCGGGACGGGACTCCTACGAGCAGTACTTC
CDR3: CASSQDLAGRDSYEQYF

V: TRBV27
J: TRBJ1-1
size: NA
D: NA
DNA: TGTGCCAGCAGTTTTAACACAGGCTCTGAAGCTTTCTTT
CDR3: CASSFNTGSEAFF

V: TRBV7-2
J: TRBJ1-5
size: NA
D: NA
DNA: TGTGCCAGCAGCCCCAGTTTCAATCAGCCCCAGCATTTT
CDR3: CASSPSFNQPQHF

V: TRBV5-1
J: TRBJ2-7
size: NA
D: TRBD1
DNA: TGCGCCAGCAGCCCCGCGCCAGGGGGCGCGTACGAGCAGTACTTC
CDR3: CASSPAPGGAYEQYF

V: TRBV3-1/TRBV3-2
J: TRBJ1-4
size: NA
D: NA
DNA: TGTGCCAGCAGCCTCCCCTCGGCTAATGAAAAACTGTTTTTT
CDR3: CASSLPSANEKLFF

V: TRBV4-3
J: TRBJ2-1
size: NA
D: TRBD2
DNA: TGCGCCAGCAGCCTAGACACATCCAGCGGGATGCCACCAAATGAGCAGTTCTTC
CDR3: CASSLDTSSGMPPNEQFF

V: TRBV19
J: TRBJ1-4
size: NA
D: NA
DNA: TGTGCCAGTAAGGAACAGGAAACAGAAAAACTGTTTTTT
CDR3: CASKEQETEKLFF

V: TRBV27
J: TRBJ1-6
size: NA
D: TRBD1
DNA: TGTGCCAGCAGTCCGGGACAGGGTTATAATTCACCCCTCCACTTT
CDR3: CASSPGQGYNSPLHF

V: TRBV6-5
J: TRBJ2-6
size: NA
D: TRBD2
DNA: TGTGCCAGCAGTTACGGGGGGGGCTCTGGGGCCAACGTCCTGACTTTC
CDR3: CASSYGGGSGANVLTF

V: TRBV24-1
J: TRBJ1-2
size: once
D: NA
DNA: TGTGCCACCAGTGATTCCCAGGGAGGGGAGTTTAGCGGCTACACCTTC
CDR3: CATSDSQGGEFSGYTF

V: TRBV4-3
J: TRBJ1-6
size: NA
D: NA
DNA: TGCGCCAGCAGCCAAGTGGAGAGTAATTCACCCCTCCACTTT
CDR3: CASSQVESNSPLHF

V: TRBV6-2/TRBV6-3
J: TRBJ2-1
size: NA
D: NA
DNA: TGTGCCAGCAGTTACAGTTTGATGGGGCCCGAGCAGTTCTTC
CDR3: CASSYSLMGPEQFF

V: TRBV28
J: TRBJ2-1
size: NA
D: TRBD2
DNA: TGTGCCAGCAGTTTATTTGCGGGAGGGCCAAGGAATGAGCAGTTCTTC
CDR3: CASSLFAGGPRNEQFF

V: TRBV4-2
J: TRBJ2-1
size: NA
D: NA
DNA: TGTGCCAGCAGCCAAGAAAGTCAGTTGAATGAGCAGTTCTTC
CDR3: CASSQESQLNEQFF